The sequence of this TCR beta chain was determined in a study of blood T cell repertoires in COVID-19. Here immunoSEQ multiplex PCR was the method, and the copy in TCRdb shows in-frame clones only, minus some. This table has about 320,000 clones, around nine tenths appearing once. Participant-given clinical history determined each cohort assignment. The sequencing input was PBMCs or T cells enriched from blood (not recorded which). This TCR derives from a man aged 55 to 69 who had recovered from COVID-19.

The chain's CDR3 is CAISPDRGGNYEQYF. CDR3 in DNA: TGTGCCATCAGCCCCGACAGGGGAGGGAACTACGAGCAGTACTTC. The chain carries TRBV10-3 and TRBJ2-7, with D maybe TRBD1 (8 bases). The V gene's germline CDR1 is ENHRY and CDR2 SYGVKD. This CDR3 region has 15 residues. V lost 6 bases and J lost 3, with 18 bases in between.